This T cell receptor beta chain was found in a study of cytomegalovirus exposure and HLA in healthy donors. A word on this clone: As yet, its antigen is unknown.

The CDR3 extends over 16 amino acids. Germline CDR1 and CDR2: SGHDT and YYEEEE. Trimming took 0 bases from V and 6 from J, leaving 18 bases between them. General observations from the study: The TCR clusters that emerged in the first cohort tended, a later analysis found, to co-occur in the 120 or so validation repertoires. Cytomegalovirus association was assigned to about 150 TCR beta chains. The majority of TCR sequences were rare, yet some public TCRs appeared in many donors. Specificity for CMV antigens was confirmed in vitro for three of the CMV-associated chains.

Assay: immunoSEQ multiplex PCR; the TCRdb copy retains only in-frame clones and omits some. The sample shows tens of thousands of clones, approximately 96% of them seen only once. The receptor was isolated from a man younger than 35 in good health and CMV-seronegative. The V gene is TRBV5-6, the J gene TRBJ1-2; tentatively, D is TRBD1 (6 bases). The sequencing input was PBMCs. CDR3 sequence (DNA): TGTGCCAGCAGCTTGGTGGTTTCAGGGGTCACAAATGGCTACACCTTC. It yields the protein CASSLVVSGVTNGYTF.